This record looks at one T cell receptor (beta chain) sequence and its context. This sample is part of a study of shared T cell receptors in the human thymus. The method was immunoSEQ multiplex PCR; TCRdb's version includes in-frame clones alone and lacks a portion of them. The table includes over 650,000 clones, approximately 89% detected once. Germline trimming cut 8 bases from V and 4 bases from J; bases unmatched to any gene: 3. The CDR3 covers 13 residues. In germline, CDR1 is SGHVS, CDR2 FQNEAQ. The sample was also reused in another study, on human thymus T cells. This second study notes: Donors were healthy Finnish babies undergoing corrective operations for congenital heart defects. Thymic material originated from resections removed in the course of corrective heart surgery. Repertoires sampled from thymus and blood appeared biased in V and J gene usage. Related work showed strongly overlapping thymic repertoires across unrelated individuals.

This clonotype was sampled from a boy less than two years old with a congenital heart defect. Sequencing used thymocytes. This chain uses TRBV7-8 with TRBJ1-4; 8 nucleotides align to TRBD1. CDR3 DNA sequence: TGTGCCAGCGGGACAGGCCTTAATGAAAAACTGTTTTTT. This gives the protein CASGTGLNEKLFF.